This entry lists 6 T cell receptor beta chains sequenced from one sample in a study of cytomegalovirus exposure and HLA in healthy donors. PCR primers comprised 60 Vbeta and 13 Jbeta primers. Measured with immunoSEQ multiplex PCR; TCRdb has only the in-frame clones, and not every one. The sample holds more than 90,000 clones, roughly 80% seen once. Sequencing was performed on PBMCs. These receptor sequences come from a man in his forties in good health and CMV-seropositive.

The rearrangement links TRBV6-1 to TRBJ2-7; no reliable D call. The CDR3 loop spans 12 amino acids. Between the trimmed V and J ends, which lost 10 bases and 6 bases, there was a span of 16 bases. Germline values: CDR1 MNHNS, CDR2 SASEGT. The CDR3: CATHRVSLEQYF. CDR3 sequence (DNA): TGTGCCACTCACCGAGTCTCCCTCGAGCAGTACTTC.

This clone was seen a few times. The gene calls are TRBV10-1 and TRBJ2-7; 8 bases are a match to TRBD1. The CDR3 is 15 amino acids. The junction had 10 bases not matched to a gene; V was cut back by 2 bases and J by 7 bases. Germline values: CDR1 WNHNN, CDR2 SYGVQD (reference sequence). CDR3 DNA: TGCGCCAGCAGTGAGATATCCAGGGGGCGAGAGGAGCAGTACTTC. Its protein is CASSEISRGREEQYF.

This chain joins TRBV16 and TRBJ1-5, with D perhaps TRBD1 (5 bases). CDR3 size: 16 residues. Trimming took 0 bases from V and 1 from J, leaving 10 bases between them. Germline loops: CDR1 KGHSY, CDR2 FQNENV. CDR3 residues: CASSQSRGESNQPQHF. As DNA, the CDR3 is TGTGCCAGCAGCCAATCAAGGGGTGAAAGCAATCAGCCCCAGCATTTT.

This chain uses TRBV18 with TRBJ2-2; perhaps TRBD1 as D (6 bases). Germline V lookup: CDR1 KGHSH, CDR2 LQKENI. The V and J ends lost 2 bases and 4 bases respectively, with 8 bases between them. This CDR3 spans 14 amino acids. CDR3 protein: CASSPGTPTGELFF. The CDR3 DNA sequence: TGTGCCAGCTCACCAGGGACACCCACCGGGGAGCTGTTTTTT.

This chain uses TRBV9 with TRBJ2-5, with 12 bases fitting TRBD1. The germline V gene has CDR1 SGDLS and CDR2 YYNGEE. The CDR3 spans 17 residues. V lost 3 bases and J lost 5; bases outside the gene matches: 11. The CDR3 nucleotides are TGTGCCAGCAGCGCCCCGGGCGGGACAGGGGGCTTGGAGACCCAGTACTTC. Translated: CASSAPGGTGGLETQYF.

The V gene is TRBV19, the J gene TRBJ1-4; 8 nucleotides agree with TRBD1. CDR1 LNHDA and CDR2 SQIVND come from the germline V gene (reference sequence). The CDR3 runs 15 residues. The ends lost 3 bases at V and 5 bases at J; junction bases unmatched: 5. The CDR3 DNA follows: TGTGCCAGTAGTATGAGGCAGGGGGCAAATGAAAAACTGTTTTTT. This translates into CASSMRQGANEKLFF.